These 2 T cell receptor beta chains share one sample of origin, sequenced in a study of T cells after posttransplantation cyclophosphamide. Treatment was busulfan-fludarabine conditioning, a marrow graft, and cyclophosphamide on days +3 and +4. Libraries were prepared by immunoSEQ multiplex PCR; TCRdb keeps only in-frame clonotypes and omits some of them. The top ten clones hold about 25% of a sample with 2,500 or so clones, around 85% of them seen once. The source was PBMCs, collected after allogeneic stem cell transplant with posttransplant cyclophosphamide. Receptors were obtained from a young adult male patient who received an allogeneic stem cell transplant from a related donor, was CMV-positive, and had acute GVHD only. Some T cells may be the graft donor's.

The chain couples TRBV7-9 to TRBJ2-7; 10 bases are shared with TRBD2. CDR3 length: 15 amino acids. V lost 2 bases to trimming and J lost 7 bases; unmatched junction nucleotides: 8. CDR1 SEHNR and CDR2 FQNEAQ come from the germline V gene (reference sequence). The CDR3 coding sequence is TGTGCCAGCAGCTTATCGGCTAGCGGGGGTGGAGAGCAGTACTTC. It translates to CASSLSASGGGEQYF. The full variable domain, rest sourced from reference TRBV7-9 and TRBJ2-7, is DTGVSQNPRHKITKRGQNVTFRCDPISEHNRLYWYRQTLGQGPEFLTYFQNEAQLEKSRLLSDRFSAERPKGSFSTLEIQRTEQGDSAMYLCASSLSASGGGEQYFGPGTRLTVT.

V usage is TRBV5-1 and J usage is TRBJ2-2; 8 positions agree with TRBD1. Germline CDR1 SGHRS, CDR2 YFSETQ. Trimming removed 2 bases from V and 7 bases from J; junction bases left unmatched: 7. The CDR3 spans 15 residues. The CDR3 reads CASSFGDRTYGELFF. In DNA, the CDR3 is TGCGCCAGCAGCTTCGGGGACAGGACGTACGGGGAGCTGTTTTTT.